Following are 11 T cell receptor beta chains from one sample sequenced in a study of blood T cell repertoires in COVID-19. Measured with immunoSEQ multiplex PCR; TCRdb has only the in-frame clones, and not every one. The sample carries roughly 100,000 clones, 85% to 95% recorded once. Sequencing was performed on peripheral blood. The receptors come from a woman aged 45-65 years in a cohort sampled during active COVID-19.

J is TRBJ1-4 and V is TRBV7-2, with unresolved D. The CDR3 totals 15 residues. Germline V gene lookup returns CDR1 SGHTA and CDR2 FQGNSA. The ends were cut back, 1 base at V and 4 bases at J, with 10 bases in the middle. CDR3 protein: CASSLVSRNNEKLFF. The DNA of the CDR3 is TGTGCCAGCAGCTTAGTTTCGAGAAATAATGAAAAACTGTTTTTT.

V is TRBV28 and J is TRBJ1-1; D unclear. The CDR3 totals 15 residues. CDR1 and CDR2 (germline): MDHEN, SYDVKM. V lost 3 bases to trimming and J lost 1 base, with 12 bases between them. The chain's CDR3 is CASSFRLGRNTEAFF. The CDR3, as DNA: TGTGCCAGCAGTTTTAGATTGGGGAGGAACACTGAAGCTTTCTTT. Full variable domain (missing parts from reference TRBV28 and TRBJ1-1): DVKVTQSSRYLVKRTGEKVFLECVQDMDHENMFWYRQDPGLGLRLIYFSYDVKMKEKGDIPEGYSVSREKKERFSLILESASTNQTSMYLCASSFRLGRNTEAFFGQGTRLTVV.

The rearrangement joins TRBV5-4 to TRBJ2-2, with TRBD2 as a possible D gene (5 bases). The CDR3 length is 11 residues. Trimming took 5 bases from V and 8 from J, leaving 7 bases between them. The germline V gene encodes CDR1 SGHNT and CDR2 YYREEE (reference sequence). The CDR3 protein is CASRGGGELFF. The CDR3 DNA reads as TGTGCCAGCAGGGGCGGGGGGGAGCTGTTTTTT.

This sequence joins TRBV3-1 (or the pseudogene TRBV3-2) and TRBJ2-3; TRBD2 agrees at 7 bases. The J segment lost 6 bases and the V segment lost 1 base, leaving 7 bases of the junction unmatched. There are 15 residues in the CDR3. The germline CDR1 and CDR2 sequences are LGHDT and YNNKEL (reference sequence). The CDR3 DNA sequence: TGTGCCAGCAGCCAAGTGCGGGGGAGGTCTGATACGCAGTATTTT. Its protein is CASSQVRGRSDTQYF.

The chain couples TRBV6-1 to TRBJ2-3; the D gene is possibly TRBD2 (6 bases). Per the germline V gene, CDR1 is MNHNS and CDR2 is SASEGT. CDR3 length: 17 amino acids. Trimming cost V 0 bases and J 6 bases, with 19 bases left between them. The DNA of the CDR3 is TGTGCCAGCAGTGAAGCCCCACCTGCGCGGGGTTGGGATACGCAGTATTTT. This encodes CASSEAPPARGWDTQYF.

The CDR3 region is CASSLVRNNQPQHF. DNA for the CDR3: TGTGCCAGCAGTTTAGTGAGAAACAATCAGCCCCAGCATTTT. The chain has TRBV27 and TRBJ1-5, with D hard to call. CDR1 and CDR2 (germline): MNHEY, SMNVEV (reference sequence). The CDR3 runs to 14 residues. The ends were cut back, 2 bases at V and 3 bases at J, with 8 bases in the middle.

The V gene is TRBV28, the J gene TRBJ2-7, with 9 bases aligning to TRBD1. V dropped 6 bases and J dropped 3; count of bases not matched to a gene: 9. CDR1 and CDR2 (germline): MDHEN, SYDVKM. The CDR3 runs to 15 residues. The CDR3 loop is CASSRTGGAHYEQYF. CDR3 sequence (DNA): TGTGCCAGCAGCCGAACAGGGGGCGCCCACTACGAGCAGTACTTC.

The CDR3 region is CASSLDTPGGEQFF. CDR3 in DNA: TGTGCCAGCAGTTTAGACACGCCCGGTGGTGAGCAGTTCTTC. V is TRBV27 and J is TRBJ2-1; unclear D gene. Looked up from germline, CDR1 is MNHEY and CDR2 is SMNVEV (reference sequence). This CDR3 region has 14 residues. V lost 2 bases, J lost 9 bases, and 14 bases lay in between.

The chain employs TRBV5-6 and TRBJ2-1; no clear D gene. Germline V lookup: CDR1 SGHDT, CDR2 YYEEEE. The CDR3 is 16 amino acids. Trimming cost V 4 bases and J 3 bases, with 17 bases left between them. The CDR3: CASSAVEWPIYNEQFF. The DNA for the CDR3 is TGTGCCAGCAGCGCCGTCGAATGGCCGATCTACAATGAGCAGTTCTTC.

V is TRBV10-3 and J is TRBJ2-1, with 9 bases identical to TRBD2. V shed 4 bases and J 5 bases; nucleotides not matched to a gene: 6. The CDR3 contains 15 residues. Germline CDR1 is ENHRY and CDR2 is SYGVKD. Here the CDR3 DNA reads TGTGCCATCAGTGTTAGAGCGGGGGGAGACAATGAGCAGTTCTTC. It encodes CAISVRAGGDNEQFF.

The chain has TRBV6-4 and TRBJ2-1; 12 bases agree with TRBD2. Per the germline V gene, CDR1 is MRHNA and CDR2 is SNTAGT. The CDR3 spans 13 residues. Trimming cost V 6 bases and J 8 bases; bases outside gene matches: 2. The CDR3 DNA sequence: TGTGCCAGCAGGCTAGCGGGAGGGTATGAGCAGTTCTTC. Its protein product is CASRLAGGYEQFF.